These T cell receptor beta chains were read from a single sample in a study of blood T cell repertoires in COVID-19. Some clones are missing from TCRdb's copy, which holds only in-frame ones; the method was immunoSEQ multiplex PCR. Here the sample spans more than 400,000 clones, over 75% being singletons. Sequenced sample: peripheral blood. The receptor source for this set is a human donor in a cohort sampled during active COVID-19. CDR3s include the opening cysteine and the closing phenylalanine or tryptophan. The D gene is left open where the match is weak. Rows give clone size only sometimes, using once, few, many, or a class for an expanded clone.

cdr3_aa	cdr3_nt	clone_size	d_call	v_call	j_call
CATSDRREQYF	TGTGCCACCAGTGATCGGAGGGAGCAGTACTTC	NA	NA	TRBV24-1	TRBJ2-7
CASSQGGSGETQYF	TGTGCCAGCAGCCAAGGCGGGAGCGGAGAGACCCAGTACTTC	NA	TRBD2	TRBV3-1/TRBV3-2	TRBJ2-5
CASSARGGEETQYF	TGTGCCAGTAGTGCAAGGGGCGGAGAAGAGACCCAGTACTTC	NA	NA	TRBV19	TRBJ2-5
CASSWRPDPSYNEQFF	TGCGCCAGCAGCTGGAGACCCGACCCCTCCTACAATGAGCAGTTCTTC	NA	NA	TRBV5-1	TRBJ2-1
CASRLASPGTGELFF	TGTGCAAGTCGCTTAGCGTCGCCCGGGACCGGGGAGCTGTTTTTT	NA	NA	TRBV12-2	TRBJ2-2
CASSFSLAGANEQFF	TGTGCCAGCAGTTTCTCGCTAGCGGGAGCCAATGAGCAGTTCTTC	NA	TRBD2	TRBV27	TRBJ2-1
CASSLASRREGLTGELFF	TGTGCCAGCAGCTTAGCGTCTCGGCGGGAGGGCCTCACCGGGGAGCTGTTTTTT	NA	TRBD2	TRBV7-8	TRBJ2-2
CASSGSGQGAAGANVLTF	TGCGCCAGCAGCGGATCGGGACAGGGGGCGGCGGGGGCCAACGTCCTGACTTTC	NA	TRBD1	TRBV4-1	TRBJ2-6
CSASSGLAGVWNEQFF	TGCAGTGCTAGTTCGGGGCTAGCGGGAGTTTGGAATGAGCAGTTCTTC	NA	TRBD2	TRBV20-1	TRBJ2-1
CASRPTFAGALEQYF	TGTGCCAGCAGACCTACCTTTGCGGGAGCTCTCGAGCAGTACTTC	few	TRBD2	TRBV6-5	TRBJ2-7
CASSLKAGGPHEQYF	TGTGCCAGCAGCTTAAAAGCGGGAGGCCCCCACGAGCAGTACTTC	few	TRBD2	TRBV7-2	TRBJ2-7
CASRREDYGYTF	TGTGCCAGCAGGAGGGAAGACTATGGCTACACCTTC	NA	NA	TRBV2	TRBJ1-2
CASSFTGPNHGYTF	TGTGCCAGCAGTTTTACAGGGCCCAACCATGGCTACACCTTC	NA	NA	TRBV28	TRBJ1-2
CASSLASSGYNEQFF	TGTGCCAGCAGCTTAGCTTCTAGCGGTTACAATGAGCAGTTCTTC	NA	TRBD2	TRBV7-8	TRBJ2-1
CASSLRLGPPYEQYF	TGCGCCAGCAGCCTAAGGCTAGGCCCGCCCTACGAGCAGTACTTC	NA	NA	TRBV4-3	TRBJ2-7
CASRGAQSEAFF	TGTGCCAGCAGGGGGGCCCAATCTGAAGCTTTCTTT	NA	NA	TRBV5-6	TRBJ1-1
CGGQGSSGNTIYF	TGCGGTGGACAGGGCTCCTCTGGAAACACCATATATTTT	NA	TRBD1	TRBV29-1	TRBJ1-3
CATSDLTQNPGYRGLPPNYGYTF	TGTGCCACCAGTGATTTGACCCAAAACCCTGGTTACAGGGGGCTACCTCCTAACTATGGCTACACCTTC	NA	TRBD1	TRBV24-1	TRBJ1-2
CASSHGLRRDRENTF	TGTGCCAGCTCCCACGGGCTTCGAAGGGACAGGGAAAACACCTTC	NA	TRBD1	TRBV7-9	TRBJ1-2
CASSARQELYGYTF	TGTGCCAGCAGCGCAAGACAGGAGCTCTATGGCTACACCTTC	NA	NA	TRBV7-2	TRBJ1-2
CASSRTSGKLTGELFF	TGTGCCAGCAGCCGGACTAGCGGAAAACTCACCGGGGAGCTGTTTTTT	NA	TRBD2	TRBV5-5	TRBJ2-2
CASSQSGLNYGYTF	TGTGCCAGCAGCCAATCTGGCCTGAACTATGGCTACACCTTC	NA	NA	TRBV3-1/TRBV3-2	TRBJ1-2
CAWRTNRGWTEAFF	TGTGCCTGGAGAACCAACAGGGGATGGACTGAAGCTTTCTTT	NA	TRBD1	TRBV30	TRBJ1-1
CASSYLAESTDTQYF	TGTGCCAGCAGTTACTTAGCGGAGAGCACAGATACGCAGTATTTT	NA	NA	TRBV6-5	TRBJ2-3
CASSPTTGPDTQYF	TGCGCCAGCAGCCCGACGACAGGTCCAGATACGCAGTATTTT	NA	NA	TRBV5-1	TRBJ2-3
CASMRGSGSSYNEQFF	TGTGCCAGTATGAGGGGAAGCGGGAGTAGCTACAATGAGCAGTTCTTC	NA	TRBD2	TRBV28	TRBJ2-1
CASGSSTWGRYNYGYTF	TGTGCTAGTGGTTCCTCAACGTGGGGCCGCTATAACTATGGCTACACCTTC	NA	NA	TRBV12-5	TRBJ1-2
CATRERGLAYNEQFF	TGTGCCACCAGGGAGAGGGGGTTAGCCTACAATGAGCAGTTCTTC	NA	NA	TRBV15	TRBJ2-1
CATSRPAGDSGNTIYF	TGTGCCACCAGCAGACCGGCCGGGGACTCTGGAAACACCATATATTTT	NA	NA	TRBV15	TRBJ1-3
CASSSDRGKRDTEAFF	TGTGCCAGCAGCTCTGACAGGGGAAAGCGAGACACTGAAGCTTTCTTT	NA	TRBD1	TRBV11-1	TRBJ1-1
CASSLVRLAGVHEQYF	TGCGCCAGCAGCTTGGTGCGGCTAGCGGGAGTACACGAGCAGTACTTC	once	TRBD2	TRBV5-1	TRBJ2-7
CASRTPLAGGPGNTGELFF	TGTGCCAGCAGGACCCCACTAGCGGGAGGGCCGGGGAACACCGGGGAGCTGTTTTTT	NA	TRBD2	TRBV11-2	TRBJ2-2
CASGGGPATYGYTF	TGTGCCAGCGGAGGGGGCCCAGCGACATATGGCTACACCTTC	NA	TRBD1	TRBV27	TRBJ1-2
CASSLSPGGVGELFF	TGTGCTAGCAGCCTCAGTCCGGGAGGGGTCGGGGAGCTGTTTTTT	NA	TRBD2	TRBV7-7	TRBJ2-2
CASSRARTLHSGELFF	TGTGCCAGCAGCCGTGCCCGGACTCTTCACAGCGGGGAGCTGTTTTTT	NA	NA	TRBV7-3	TRBJ2-2
CASSEATAPRVQYF	TGTGCCAGCAGTGAAGCGACGGCTCCTCGGGTGCAGTACTTC	NA	NA	TRBV2	TRBJ2-7
CASSVGDRVVTEAFF	TGTGCCAGCAGCGTAGGGGACAGGGTCGTTACTGAAGCTTTCTTT	NA	TRBD1	TRBV9	TRBJ1-1
CASTDSGGSYNEQFF	TGTGCCAGCACCGATAGCGGGGGCTCCTACAATGAGCAGTTCTTC	NA	TRBD2	TRBV2	TRBJ2-1
CASSLSGRGYTGELFF	TGTGCCAGCAGCTTAAGCGGCAGGGGATACACCGGGGAGCTGTTTTTT	few	NA	TRBV11-2	TRBJ2-2
CASSPGLAVDNEQFF	TGCGCCAGCAGTCCGGGACTAGCGGTGGACAATGAGCAGTTCTTC	NA	TRBD2	TRBV5-1	TRBJ2-1
CASSYSEGGWAFF	TGTGCCAGCAGTTACTCCGAGGGAGGGTGGGCTTTCTTT	NA	NA	TRBV6-5	TRBJ1-1
CASSPGAGENTEAFF	TGTGCCAGCAGTCCCGGGGCGGGAGAGAACACTGAAGCTTTCTTT	NA	NA	TRBV6-5	TRBJ1-1
CASSLGAYGANVLTF	TGTGCCAGCAGCTTAGGAGCTTATGGGGCCAACGTCCTGACTTTC	few	NA	TRBV7-9	TRBJ2-6
CASSFGGRETQYF	TGTGCCAGCAGCTTCGGAGGGCGAGAGACCCAGTACTTC	NA	NA	TRBV11-3	TRBJ2-5
CASSQRGSGANVLTF	TGTGCCAGCAGCCAGAGGGGGTCTGGGGCCAACGTCCTGACTTTC	NA	NA	TRBV27	TRBJ2-6
CASSLMGSGANVLTF	TGTGCCAGCAGCTTAATGGGGAGCGGGGCCAACGTCCTGACTTTC	NA	NA	TRBV7-3	TRBJ2-6
CASSATGGDQPQHF	TGTGCCAGCAGCGCGACAGGGGGCGATCAGCCCCAGCATTTT	NA	TRBD1	TRBV9	TRBJ1-5
CAWSVGRNTEAFF	TGTGCCTGGAGTGTGGGGAGGAACACTGAAGCTTTCTTT	NA	NA	TRBV30	TRBJ1-1
CASKDAGVIHNEQFF	TGCGCCAGCAAGGACGCGGGAGTAATCCACAATGAGCAGTTCTTC	NA	TRBD2	TRBV5-1	TRBJ2-1
CASSPTGAKKNTEAFF	TGTGCCAGCAGCCCGACAGGGGCTAAAAAGAACACTGAAGCTTTCTTT	once	TRBD1	TRBV5-4	TRBJ1-1
CSASAAAVLALHF	TGCAGTGCTAGTGCGGCGGCGGTCCTGGCCCTCCACTTT	NA	NA	TRBV20-1	TRBJ1-6
CASRALAGGIYNEQFF	TGTGCCAGCAGAGCATTAGCGGGAGGGATATACAATGAGCAGTTCTTC	NA	TRBD2	TRBV7-6	TRBJ2-1
CASSRTGTGANSPLHF	TGTGCCAGCAGCCGAACCGGGACAGGGGCAAATTCACCCCTCCACTTT	NA	TRBD1	TRBV4-2	TRBJ1-6
CASRITGANEKLFF	TGTGCCAGCAGGATCACAGGGGCTAATGAAAAACTGTTTTTT	NA	TRBD1	TRBV6-5	TRBJ1-4
CASSLAGLGSYNEQFF	TGTGCCAGCAGCTTAGCGGGACTAGGGTCCTACAATGAGCAGTTCTTC	NA	TRBD2	TRBV7-2	TRBJ2-1
CASSPGGRFSYEQYF	TGTGCCAGCAGCCCCGGGGGACGGTTCTCCTACGAGCAGTACTTC	NA	NA	TRBV5-6	TRBJ2-7
CSASRNDRASNQPQHF	TGCAGTGCTAGTAGGAACGACAGGGCTAGCAATCAGCCCCAGCATTTT	few	TRBD1	TRBV20-1	TRBJ1-5